This TCR beta chain derives from a study of identical twins. Whole-study findings and limits: Abundant beta clonotypes from cord blood bore fewer insertions; memory repertoires lacked this pattern.

A remark on this clonotype: Antigen unknown.

Using its own MiXCR run on the 5' RACE reads, TCRdb lists one record per CDR3 protein. This table has 500,000 to 550,000 distinct CDR3 sequences, 20% to 25% appearing once. CDR3 length equals 16 residues. Germline V gives CDR1 LGHNA, CDR2 YNFKEQ. V shed 0 bases, J shed 2 bases, and the junction held 5 bases outside the gene matches. The same specimen was also included in a second study, on T cells expressing NK-cell markers. As reported in that work: Sorted T-cell subsets CD3+CD56+NKG2C+, CD3+CD56+NKG2C- and CD3+CD56-NKG2C+ were TCR beta-sequenced. The share of CD8+ T cells held by dominant NKG2C+ clonotypes was about 1.0-7.5% in roughly 6 donors.

The rearrangement joins TRBV4-2 to TRBJ2-7; 9 nucleotides line up with TRBD2. This sequence was found in a woman between 18 and 29 years old in good health. Sequencing input: CD4+ T cells sorted from blood. The chain's CDR3 is CASSQETAGGPYEQYF. CDR3 bases: TGTGCCAGCAGCCAAGAGACGGCGGGAGGGCCCTACGAGCAGTACTTC.